These 9 T cell receptor beta chains were all obtained from the same sample, sequenced in a study of cytotoxic CD8 clonotypes in ibrutinib-treated CLL. Produced via immunoSEQ multiplex PCR; TCRdb's table is partial and in-frame only. Of about 140,000 clones in the sample, more than 75% were seen once. This specimen consisted of PBMCs, obtained after 36 months of ibrutinib treatment. Receptors originate from a human donor with chronic lymphocytic leukemia.

The chain recombines TRBV15 with TRBJ2-4; 7 bases line up with TRBD2. The V gene's germline CDR1 is LNHNV and CDR2 YYDKDF (reference sequence). The CDR3 is 15 residues long. With 1 base clipped from V and 7 bases from J, the junction kept 7 bases outside the gene matches. The CDR3 region has the DNA TGTGCCACCAGCAGAGCGCGGGAGTTTATCAACATTCAGTACTTC. As protein: CATSRAREFINIQYF.

The rearrangement links TRBV7-9 to TRBJ1-4; D is ambiguous. Trimming stripped 1 base from V and 8 bases from J, with 17 bases between. This CDR3 comprises 16 residues. Germline assignment: CDR1 SEHNR and CDR2 FQNEAQ (reference sequence). The DNA of the CDR3 is TGTGCCAGCAGCTTAGACCCCCGGGGTGTACGGGAAAAACTGTTTTTT. Protein sequence: CASSLDPRGVREKLFF.

V gene TRBV29-1 combines with J gene TRBJ2-6, with 8 bases fitting TRBD1. Germline values: CDR1 SQVTM, CDR2 ANQGSEA. The CDR3 consists of 16 residues. The trim removed 3 bases at V and 1 base at J, leaving 5 bases unmatched. The CDR3 loop is CSVDRGTGSGANVLTF. In nucleotides, the CDR3 is TGCAGCGTTGATCGCGGGACAGGTTCTGGGGCCAACGTCCTGACTTTC.

This clone has more than one count but fewer than ten. The rearrangement links TRBV27 to TRBJ1-6; D unresolved. Between the trimmed V and J ends, which lost 5 bases and 7 bases, there was a span of 15 bases. Germline V gives CDR1 MNHEY, CDR2 SMNVEV (reference sequence). The length of the CDR3 is 15 residues. For the CDR3, the DNA is TGTGCCAGCAGTCGCCTCGACCGAGTAAATTCACCCCTCCACTTT. Encoded protein: CASSRLDRVNSPLHF.

V is TRBV4-1 and J is TRBJ1-2; D not certain. This CDR3 is built from 15 residues. Trimming pared 0 bases from V and 3 bases from J, leaving 11 bases between. Germline CDR1 and CDR2: MGHRA and YSYEKL. The CDR3 reads CASSQDSDPYYGYTF. The CDR3 DNA follows: TGCGCCAGCAGCCAAGACTCCGACCCCTACTATGGCTACACCTTC.

V usage is TRBV2 and J usage is TRBJ1-4, with D hard to call. CDR3 length equals 14 residues. V dropped 6 bases and J dropped 2 bases, with 10 bases sitting between them. Germline values: CDR1 SNHLY, CDR2 FYNNEI. The CDR3 DNA reads as TGTGCCAGCAGCGTTGAATGGACTAATGAAAAACTGTTTTTT. As protein: CASSVEWTNEKLFF.

This chain joins TRBV30 and TRBJ1-4, with 9 bases matching TRBD1. Trimming removed 1 base from V and 7 bases from J; junction bases left unmatched: 7. The CDR3 consists of 15 residues. From germline, CDR1 is GTSNPN and CDR2 SVGIG (reference sequence). Here the CDR3 reads CAWSGGTGRFEKLFF. CDR3 nucleotides: TGTGCCTGGAGTGGAGGGACAGGGAGGTTTGAAAAACTGTTTTTT.

This chain connects TRBV29-1 to TRBJ2-1; no firm D call. The CDR3 consists of 14 residues. Trimming took off 4 bases at V and 0 bases at J, with 10 bases between the two ends. CDR1 is SQVTM and CDR2 is ANQGSEA in the germline V gene. Here the CDR3 reads CSVALLSSYNEQFF. CDR3 DNA sequence: TGCAGCGTTGCTCTCCTAAGCTCCTACAATGAGCAGTTCTTC.

V is TRBV7-6 and J is TRBJ2-1; D is unclear. Trimming shortened V by 7 bases and J by 8 bases, and 15 bases separated the two germline ends. CDR3 size: 13 residues. Germline V gene lookup returns CDR1 SGHVS and CDR2 FNYEAQ. The CDR3 DNA sequence: TGTGCCAGCATCACCGAGACGGACCATGAGCAGTTCTTC. Translated, it gives CASITETDHEQFF.